These 24 T cell receptor beta chains were all obtained from the same sample, sequenced in a study of cytomegalovirus exposure and HLA in healthy donors. The PCR contained 60 Vbeta and 13 Jbeta primers. Data came from immunoSEQ multiplex PCR; TCRdb stores just in-frame clones and leaves some out. The table has 130,000 to 150,000 clones, approximately 79% seen once. The sample taken for sequencing was PBMCs. The receptors shown here come from a woman aged 35 to 49 in good health and CMV-seropositive.

The CDR3 sequence is CATSPQGRGRNGELFF. The CDR3 region has the DNA TGTGCCACCAGCCCCCAAGGGCGGGGGCGGAACGGGGAGCTGTTTTTT. V is TRBV15 and J is TRBJ2-2, with a possible D match to TRBD2 (7 bases). With 5 bases removed from V and 7 bases from J, the gap between germline ends came to 20 bases. This CDR3 has 16 residues. In germline, CDR1 is LNHNV, CDR2 YYDKDF (reference sequence).

V usage is TRBV27 and J usage is TRBJ2-1; maybe TRBD2 (5 bases). This CDR3 region has 15 residues. V lost 6 bases and J lost 0, with 12 bases in between. CDR1 and CDR2 from the germline V gene are MNHEY and SMNVEV (reference sequence). CDR3 DNA sequence: TGTGCCAGCAGATTGGGCCTAGCCTCCTACAATGAGCAGTTCTTC. It codes for CASRLGLASYNEQFF.

The chain employs TRBV7-9 and TRBJ1-5; 7 nucleotides align to TRBD1. Trimming removed 2 bases from V and 2 bases from J; junction bases left unmatched: 6. Per the germline V gene, CDR1 is SEHNR and CDR2 is FQNEAQ (reference sequence). This CDR3 spans 16 amino acids. CDR3: CASSLWTGSGNQPQHF. The CDR3 coding sequence is TGTGCCAGCAGCTTATGGACAGGTTCGGGCAATCAGCCCCAGCATTTT.

J is TRBJ2-4 and V is TRBV18, with D unresolved. The CDR3 contains 18 residues. Trimming stripped 0 bases from V and 1 base from J, with 16 bases between. CDR1 KGHSH and CDR2 LQKENI come from the germline V gene. DNA for the CDR3: TGTGCCAGCTCACCACCCCCGGGTAACTCCCTGGCCAAAAACATTCAGTACTTC. This translates into CASSPPPGNSLAKNIQYF.

This chain links TRBV9 with TRBJ2-3; 12 bases align to TRBD2. This CDR3 spans 17 amino acids. V lost 3 bases to trimming and J lost 6 bases; unmatched junction nucleotides: 11. The V gene's germline CDR1 is SGDLS and CDR2 YYNGEE. The CDR3 DNA sequence: TGTGCCAGCAGCGCCGATCCTAGCGGGGGGGCCCGGGATACGCAGTATTTT. It codes for CASSADPSGGARDTQYF. Combining the CDR3 with reference TRBV9 and TRBJ2-3 gives the whole variable domain DSGVTQTPKHLITATGQRVTLRCSPRSGDLSVYWYQQSLDQGLQFLIQYYNGEERAKGNILERFSAQQFPDLHSELNLSSLELGDSALYFCASSADPSGGARDTQYFGPGTRLTVL.

This clone was found a few times. The chain carries TRBV4-1 and TRBJ2-5, with 9 bases identical to TRBD2. Trimming cost V 4 bases and J 2 bases; bases outside gene matches: 8. Looked up from germline, CDR1 is MGHRA and CDR2 is YSYEKL. The CDR3 totals 16 residues. CDR3 loop: CASSPAGLAFQETQYF. CDR3 in DNA: TGCGCCAGCAGCCCGGCGGGACTAGCCTTTCAAGAGACCCAGTACTTC.

The chain is built from TRBV13 and TRBJ1-6, with D hard to call. The CDR3 extends over 14 amino acids. V was cut by 2 bases and J by 8 bases, with 10 bases left in between. The germline V gene encodes CDR1 PRHDT and CDR2 FYEKMQ (reference sequence). The CDR3 DNA sequence: TGTGCCAGCAGCTTAAAAGGGAGCGATTCACCCCTCCACTTT. Protein product: CASSLKGSDSPLHF.

The gene calls are TRBV12-5 and TRBJ2-5, with a weak D call TRBD2 (6 bases). CDR3 size: 15 residues. With 0 bases removed from V and 2 bases from J, the gap between germline ends came to 10 bases. Looked up from germline, CDR1 is LGHNT and CDR2 is FRNRAP. CDR3 nucleotide sequence: TGTGCTAGTGGTTTGGTGATCGGGAGACAAGAGACCCAGTACTTC. It is translated as CASGLVIGRQETQYF.

The J gene is TRBJ1-2, the V gene TRBV28, with TRBD1 matching 10 bases. The CDR3 has 17 residues. V shed 5 bases, J shed 0 bases, and the junction held 9 bases outside the gene matches. Germline V CDR1 and CDR2: MDHEN, SYDVKM. CDR3 DNA: TGTGCCAGCAGTCTACCGACAGGGGGCTCAGCTAACTATGGCTACACCTTC. This encodes CASSLPTGGSANYGYTF.

In nucleotides, the CDR3 is TGTGCCAGCAGCTTAGGTGGGGCCGGGGGCACTGAAGCTTTCTTT. Protein: CASSLGGAGGTEAFF. The chain is built from TRBV7-9 and TRBJ1-1; D perhaps matches TRBD1 (5 bases). This CDR3 spans 15 amino acids. The germline V gene encodes CDR1 SEHNR and CDR2 FQNEAQ (reference sequence). With 1 base removed from V and 4 bases from J, the gap between germline ends came to 13 bases.

The chain couples TRBV7-4 to TRBJ1-3, with D possibly being TRBD1 (5 bases). The CDR3 covers 15 residues. V was shortened by 5 bases and J by 0 bases, with 11 bases between the two germline ends. Germline V gene sequence: CDR1 SGHVT, CDR2 SQSDAQ. CDR3 nucleotides: TGTGCCAGCAGCCCAGGGTCAGTCTCTGGAAACACCATATATTTT. This encodes CASSPGSVSGNTIYF.

The chain has TRBV19 and TRBJ1-5; no definite D call. V dropped 9 bases and J dropped 0 bases, with 12 bases sitting between them. The CDR3 contains 14 residues. Germline V gives CDR1 LNHDA, CDR2 SQIVND (reference sequence). The CDR3 DNA is TGTGCCAGCCGGTACAGCTATAGCAATCAGCCCCAGCATTTT. Residues: CASRYSYSNQPQHF.

The chain carries TRBV6-6 and TRBJ2-3; no definite D call. Germline values: CDR1 MNHNY, CDR2 SVGAGI (reference sequence). Trimming took off 6 bases at V and 3 bases at J, with 13 bases between the two ends. The CDR3 length is 14 residues. CDR3 residues: CASSPVHETDTQYF. DNA for the CDR3: TGTGCCAGCAGCCCGGTGCACGAGACAGATACGCAGTATTTT.

The chain employs TRBV27 and TRBJ1-2; 9 positions agree with TRBD1. The CDR3 has 14 amino acids. Germline CDR1 MNHEY, CDR2 SMNVEV (reference sequence). V lost 2 bases and J lost 7; bases outside the gene matches: 5. As DNA, the CDR3 is TGTGCCAGCAGTTTAACACGGGACAGGGCTGGCTACACCTTC. It codes for CASSLTRDRAGYTF.

The V gene is TRBV5-1, the J gene TRBJ1-2, with 8 bases aligning to TRBD1. Germline CDR1 SGHRS, CDR2 YFSETQ. This CDR3 is built from 15 residues. V lost 0 bases and J lost 4; bases outside the gene matches: 5. CDR3 in DNA: TGCGCCAGCAGCTTGGAAGCGCAGGGGGCCTATGGCTACACCTTC. This codes for CASSLEAQGAYGYTF.

The chain joins TRBV18 to TRBJ2-5; a possible D gene is TRBD1 (6 bases). CDR1 is KGHSH and CDR2 is LQKENI in the germline V gene. Trimming took 3 bases from V and 2 from J, leaving 7 bases between them. The CDR3 runs to 13 residues. In DNA form, the CDR3 reads TGTGCCAGCTCACCGGACAGTCAAGAGACCCAGTACTTC. Translating it yields CASSPDSQETQYF.

This chain uses TRBV28 with TRBJ1-5; D is unclear. The CDR3 spans 13 residues. Per the germline V gene, CDR1 is MDHEN and CDR2 is SYDVKM. Trimming removed 6 bases at V and 4 bases at J, with 10 bases between. The CDR3 DNA reads TGTGCCAGCAGGCCAAACGAGAATCAGCCCCAGCATTTT. This encodes CASRPNENQPQHF. The full variable domain, its missing parts supplied by reference TRBV28 and TRBJ1-5, is DVKVTQSSRYLVKRTGEKVFLECVQDMDHENMFWYRQDPGLGLRLIYFSYDVKMKEKGDIPEGYSVSREKKERFSLILESASTNQTSMYLCASRPNENQPQHFGDGTRLSIL.

The chain joins TRBV5-1 to TRBJ1-2; 7 bases map to TRBD1. With 4 bases clipped from V and 0 bases from J, the junction kept 6 bases outside the gene matches. The CDR3 is 15 residues long. In germline, CDR1 is SGHRS, CDR2 YFSETQ. The DNA of the CDR3 is TGCGCCAGCAGCACCATGGGACAGCCTAACTATGGCTACACCTTC. Protein: CASSTMGQPNYGYTF.

In nucleotides, the CDR3 is TGTGCCAGCAGCGCCCTAGGACAGTCCTATGGCTACACCTTC. It specifies CASSALGQSYGYTF. The chain uses TRBV5-4 and TRBJ1-2; D might be TRBD1 (6 bases). CDR1 and CDR2 from the germline V gene are SGHNT and YYREEE (reference sequence). This CDR3 comprises 14 residues. Trimming stripped 4 bases from V and 4 bases from J, with 14 bases between.

This clone appeared a few times. The rearrangement links TRBV9 to TRBJ2-5; 7 nucleotides agree with TRBD2. Germline V gives CDR1 SGDLS, CDR2 YYNGEE. Trimming took 4 bases from V and 5 from J; bases not matched to a gene: 8. The CDR3 length is 14 residues. The CDR3 protein is CASSQMGGVETQYF. CDR3 bases: TGTGCCAGCAGCCAAATGGGGGGGGTGGAGACCCAGTACTTC.

This clone was seen a handful of times. The chain uses TRBV10-3 and TRBJ2-3, with TRBD1 matching 8 bases. After removal of 6 bases from V and 5 bases from J, the junction contained 10 bases not matched to a gene. In germline, CDR1 is ENHRY, CDR2 SYGVKD. The CDR3 consists of 15 residues. CDR3: CAIRSDRAQGDTQYF. As DNA, the CDR3 is TGTGCCATCAGATCGGACAGGGCCCAGGGAGATACGCAGTATTTT.

This clone came up once. The chain carries TRBV9 and TRBJ1-5, with D tentatively TRBD1 (6 bases). The V gene lost 2 bases and the J gene lost 4 bases, with 13 bases spanning the gap. The germline CDR1 and CDR2 sequences are SGDLS and YYNGEE. This CDR3 comprises 15 residues. CDR3: CASSVTGSGNQPQHF. CDR3 sequence (DNA): TGTGCCAGCAGCGTCACAGGGTCGGGGAATCAGCCCCAGCATTTT. Drawing the rest from reference TRBV9 and TRBJ1-5, the complete variable domain is DSGVTQTPKHLITATGQRVTLRCSPRSGDLSVYWYQQSLDQGLQFLIQYYNGEERAKGNILERFSAQQFPDLHSELNLSSLELGDSALYFCASSVTGSGNQPQHFGDGTRLSIL.

The J gene is TRBJ1-6, the V gene TRBV19; D gene uncertain. Trimming cost V 6 bases and J 6 bases, with 12 bases left between them. The CDR3 has 14 amino acids. Germline CDR1 reads LNHDA; CDR2 reads SQIVND (reference sequence). CDR3 loop: CASRTTLGNSPLHF. CDR3 nucleotides: TGTGCCAGTAGGACAACATTGGGTAATTCACCCCTCCACTTT.

This clone has just one count. The gene calls are TRBV6-1 and TRBJ2-7; 7 bases are a match to TRBD2. V gave up 2 bases and J gave up 3 bases; unmatched junction bases: 7. The germline CDR1 and CDR2 sequences are MNHNS and SASEGT. This CDR3 is built from 15 residues. CDR3 protein: CASSEYGTILYEQYF. The DNA for the CDR3 is TGTGCCAGCAGTGAATACGGGACTATACTCTACGAGCAGTACTTC.